This T cell receptor (beta chain) was sequenced for a study of cytomegalovirus exposure and HLA in healthy donors (dated by TCRdb to 2017 to 2019). Regarding the complete study: An earlier analysis of 587 of the donors reported 276 Gb of sequence data and approximately 120 million unique TCR beta sequences obtained from around 190 million T cells. Among some 410 genotyped donors of the cohort, an average of roughly 240,000 unique TCR beta nucleotide sequences were sequenced per donor, roughly 18% of them non-productive. In the later analysis, no new phenotypic data were used to find candidate immune exposures; instead, reliance was placed on TCR beta sequences and their occurrence across donors. An early release covering roughly 640 HLA-typed donors comprised about 320 gigabases of sequencing data and tens of millions of unique TCR sequences. To predict cytomegalovirus infection status, the study combined high-throughput TCR immunosequencing, statistical association of individual TCRs with disease status, and machine learning. An earlier analysis of roughly 600 of the donors used high-throughput TCR beta sequencing to judge whether each TCR beta V gene segment behaved as functional or pseudogenic. HLA typing covered class I and class II loci at four-digit resolution. Besides the first cohort of around 670 subjects, a separate validation cohort made up of 90 to 150 different subjects was used. Of the roughly 400 genotyped donors, approximately 83% fell in the genetic ancestry cluster associated with self-reported Caucasian donors. The T cell repertoires of under 750 subjects were profiled by immunosequencing and related to cytomegalovirus serostatus. The number of typed donors differed by locus: about 620-640 for A, B, C, DRB1 and DQB1; some 540 for DQA1; around 610 for DPA1; and 400 to 480 for DPB1. In a later analysis, previously published TCR beta repertoires from roughly 710 donors were re-analyzed and high-resolution HLA genotyping was added so that TCR occurrence patterns could be studied. Every repertoire in the discovery cohort had been generated on one and the same sequencing platform. Four to six DR-DQ haplotypes were handled as single units for association and clustering, since linkage in the cohort was strong. Genome-wide SNP genotypes for about three fifths of the roughly 670 donors were used in a later genetic analysis, which treated that subset as a discovery cohort. Donor age, sex, ethnicity and CMV serostatus were compiled alongside the repertoire data. The study aimed to test whether cataloging public T cell receptors could reveal signatures of past pathogen exposure. Overall study outcomes, separate from this receptor: In the study, 150 to 200 TCR beta chains were listed as associated with cytomegalovirus. A later analysis associated around 16,000 TCR beta sequences with specific HLA alleles at a false discovery rate of 0.05. Several of the top co-occurrence clusters appeared to be linked to parvovirus B19, influenza, CMV and Epstein-Barr virus, according to a later analysis. An association between a missense DCLRE1C variant and V-gene and J-gene trimming of TCR beta chains was found in a later genetic analysis and replicated in an independent cohort. It was suggested by the authors that the approach could potentially be generalized to other disease states and immunological phenotypes. A later analysis found that TCR association rates varied across HLA loci, with DRB1 alleles showing the most associated TCRs and HLA-C alleles the fewest. Roughly uniform sequencing depth across donors was assumed in presence/absence analyses, although this assumption may not hold. A later analysis found that HLA-associated TCR beta chains were more clonally expanded and had lower generation probabilities than equally common non-associated chains. In both the original and validation cohorts, the classifier was reported to diagnose cytomegalovirus status with high specificity and sensitivity. A cluster of highly shared sequence variants was judged likely to represent a technical artifact of the sequencing pipeline. An earlier analysis of approximately 540 of the donors showed that most TCR beta V segments appeared in productive rearrangements either about 87% or about 30% of the time, which broadly matched IMGT annotations. When HLA alleles, especially DR and DQ, strongly co-occurred, attributing TCR associations to individual alleles was difficult. A few of the identified cytomegalovirus-associated TCR beta chains were confirmed in vitro to be specific for cytomegalovirus antigens. A further reported finding was that TCR beta sequences accurately predicted the HLA-A and HLA-B alleles for most subjects in the first cohort. CMV serostatus was the only immune exposure information available for the cohort. Across donors, most TCR sequences were observed very rarely, whereas some public TCRs were present in many individuals. According to a later analysis, most CMV-associated TCR beta chains appeared to be HLA-restricted, and the HLA associations seemed to be driven largely by CMV exposure. Because the 87-base-pair reads could not distinguish some IMGT-functional V segments, including TRBV6-2 and TRBV6-3, those segments were excluded. Linkage disequilibrium might explain the correlated functional status among segregating V segments, but an unknown experimental factor could not be excluded. In a later genetic analysis, fewer N-insertions in productive TCRs were reported among donors in an Asian-associated ancestry cluster than the roughly 640-donor mean. Seventeen rarely observed V segments, including chromosome 9 orphons, were excluded from the earlier analysis of almost 600 of the donors because counts were too low. Because HLA typing was unavailable for some donors at each locus, only the typed subset was used in association tests. The cohort was sequenced for TCR beta chains only, and without alpha or paired-chain data the features that could be detected were limited.

The method was the immunoSEQ multiplex PCR assay. The multiplex PCR relied on a mix of 60 forward primers for TCR Vbeta segments and 13 reverse primers for TCR Jbeta segments. Amplification of the CDR3 region of rearranged TCR beta genes was performed with a multiplex PCR assay on genomic DNA. Amplified TCR beta libraries were sequenced as 87-base-pair reads on the Illumina HiSeq System. In the authors' own workflow: A later analysis counted about 80 million unique TCR beta chains across the roughly 700 repertoires, and around 9.9 million of these chains were shared by at least two donors. Raw reads were error-corrected and collapsed into unique sequences with a nearest-neighbor algorithm that merged closely related sequences to remove PCR and sequencing errors. V, D and J gene segments were assigned by aligning CDR3 sequences to IMGT reference sequences. For a sequence to be retained, a match of at least six nucleotides to both a V gene segment and a J gene segment was required. A rearrangement was called productive if the CDR3 had no stop codons and remained in frame with V and J, and every other rearrangement was called non-productive. CDR3 was defined according to IMGT convention as the region running from the second conserved V-encoded cysteine to the conserved J-encoded phenylalanine. The earlier analysis of roughly 590 of the donors excluded any sequence lacking an unambiguous match to a single V gene segment. An earlier analysis of roughly 590 of the donors called V segments functional above 56.7% productive rearrangements and segregating when the between-donor standard deviation exceeded 5%. A statistical classification framework was built to diagnose cytomegalovirus status from the catalog of TCR beta chain sequences. V and J gene assignment, in a later analysis, came from comparing TCR nucleotide sequences with IMGT/GENE-DB human TR gene sequences. The TCRdist pipeline was used in a later analysis to assign CDR3 sequences and most-parsimonious VDJ recombination scenarios. In a later analysis, every TCR beta chain was defined by the combination of its CDR3 amino acid sequence and its V-gene family, and reads without a unique V-gene family were dropped. As a way to deal with suspected cross-contamination and a sequencing artifact, a later analysis dropped over 550 nucleotide sequences that were highly shared and had low generation probability. In a later analysis, a clonal expansion index was calculated for each public chain from normalized within-repertoire ranks of inferred template counts. Generation probabilities in a later analysis came from a VDJ recombination model fitted to out-of-frame rearrangements, and those results were checked against IGoR. A later analysis scored TCR-TCR, TCR-HLA and TCR-CMV co-occurrence with hypergeometric tests, applying a repertoire-size bias correction to TCR pairs. False discovery rates were estimated in a later analysis by permuting HLA or CMV assignments 20 times. In a later analysis, co-occurring TCRs were grouped with DBSCAN, and TCRdist sequence similarity was added when clustering was performed within HLA-allele-positive subsets. Repertoires with fewer than 30,000 or more than 120,000 public chains, plus five repertoires with anomalous nucleotide sharing, were excluded from co-occurrence clustering. Not all clones reach the TCRdb copy of this immuneACCESS table, which keeps in-frame sequences only. Checked studies attribute under half of the gap to unresolved V genes and leave the rest unexplained. V, J and clone size are taken as reported in that table, and D and trimming were inferred from the DNA itself. The sample contains about 140,000 clones, approximately 79% of them found a single time. The ten largest clones take up approximately 1.1% of the sample.

The cohort comprised several hundred healthy bone marrow donors. At the time of sampling, every cohort member was nominally healthy, though immune exposures that went unrecorded were likely present. The donor was CMV seronegative and was included in the group of hundreds of seronegative cohort members. A peripheral blood sample was collected from each donor, and TCR beta sequencing was performed on peripheral blood mononuclear cells. Genomic DNA was extracted from the blood cell samples with the Qiagen DNeasy Blood Extraction Kit. Via the germline V gene, CDR1 is SGDLS and CDR2 YYNGEE. Germline trimming: 0 bases from V, 3 bases from J; junction bases outside gene matches: 11. Spanning cysteine to phenylalanine, the CDR3 consists of 18 amino acids. Only CDR3 DNA is held: 54 bases, read in frame from base 1. As concerns this clone: Which antigen it targets is not known. Base qualities are missing; no much larger clone stands one base away.

This chain is built from TRBV9 and TRBJ2-3; 9 bases in between match TRBD1. The receptor was derived from a male donor in good health and CMV-seronegative. The sequencing input was PBMCs. The CDR3 reads CASSVEGTGIGKTDTQYF. The nucleotides read TGTGCCAGCAGCGTAGAAGGGACAGGGATAGGGAAGACAGATACGCAGTATTTT.